A single sample is the source of the 8 T cell receptor beta chains below, sequenced in a study of early T cells in non-severe SARS-CoV-2 infection. TCRdb redid the calling of the 5' RACE reads with MiXCR, one entry per CDR3 protein. The sample contains approximately 66,000 distinct CDR3 sequences, around 13% of which appear only once. Specimen: whole blood. Receptor source: an adult who was a healthcare worker with PCR-confirmed SARS-CoV-2 infection or an uninfected control (not recorded which).

This clonotype has a handful of counts. This chain links TRBV10-2 with TRBJ1-1; D is ambiguous. Trimming shortened V by 6 bases and J by 0 bases, and 11 bases separated the two germline ends. Germline V lookup: CDR1 WSHSY, CDR2 SAAADI. The CDR3 is 14 amino acids. The CDR3 is CASRLGRMNTEAFF. In DNA form, the CDR3 reads TGCGCCAGCAGATTAGGACGGATGAACACTGAAGCTTTCTTT.

V usage is TRBV3-1 and J usage is TRBJ1-1; D call uncertain. The CDR3 has 11 residues. The ends were cut back, 1 base at V and 6 bases at J, with 3 bases in the middle. Germline V gene sequence: CDR1 LGHDT, CDR2 YNNKEL (reference sequence). This CDR3 is CASSQAAEAFF. DNA of the CDR3: TGTGCCAGCAGCCAAGCGGCTGAAGCTTTCTTT.

The genes are TRBV30 and TRBJ2-5; no definite D call. This CDR3 has 12 residues. Germline V gene sequence: CDR1 GTSNPN, CDR2 SVGIG (reference sequence). Trimming left V 2 bases short and J 0 bases short, with 4 bases between. The CDR3 here is CAWSLYQETQYF. The CDR3 DNA reads as TGTGCCTGGAGTCTGTACCAAGAGACCCAGTACTTC. The full variable domain, completed using reference TRBV30 and TRBJ2-5, is SQTIHQWPATLVQPVGSPLSLECTVEGTSNPNLYWYRQAAGRGLQLLFYSVGIGQISSEVPQNLSASRPQDRQFILSSKKLLLSDSGFYLCAWSLYQETQYFGPGTRLLVL.

The V gene is TRBV2, the J gene TRBJ1-1; 8 bases align to TRBD1. There are 14 residues in the CDR3. J gave up 4 bases and V 10 bases, and 11 bases lay outside the gene matches. Per germline, CDR1 SNHLY and CDR2 FYNNEI. The chain's CDR3 is CATFPDRGATEAFF. CDR3 DNA: TGTGCCACTTTCCCCGACAGGGGTGCCACTGAAGCTTTCTTT.

This clonotype was detected ten times or more. The chain combines TRBV7-9 with TRBJ1-3; TRBD1 is a possible D gene (6 bases). Germline V gene sequence: CDR1 SEHNR, CDR2 FQNEAQ (reference sequence). Trimming pared 1 base from V and 1 base from J, leaving 8 bases between. The CDR3 is made up of 15 amino acids. The CDR3 region is CASSLVGGSGNTIYF. CDR3 nucleotides: TGTGCCAGCAGCTTAGTAGGGGGATCTGGAAACACCATATATTTT.

The genes are TRBV7-9 and TRBJ2-5; D call uncertain. The CDR3 is made up of 17 amino acids. CDR1 SEHNR and CDR2 FQNEAQ come from the germline V gene (reference sequence). V was shortened by 3 bases and J by 1 base, with 18 bases between the two germline ends. CDR3 amino acids: CASSLGRSQSPQETQYF. In DNA, the CDR3 is TGTGCCAGCAGCTTGGGTCGGAGCCAAAGCCCCCAAGAGACCCAGTACTTC.

This clonotype was observed many times. This rearrangement joins TRBV2 to TRBJ2-1; D is unresolved. The CDR3 covers 14 residues. Germline V CDR1 and CDR2: SNHLY, FYNNEI. V lost 3 bases to trimming and J lost 8 bases, with 14 bases between them. Here the CDR3 reads CASSDPNKNYEQFF. In nucleotides, the CDR3 is TGTGCCAGCAGTGACCCTAACAAAAATTATGAGCAGTTCTTC.

This clonotype has only a few counts. The chain employs TRBV19 and TRBJ1-4; 8 bases line up with TRBD1. The CDR3 has 15 amino acids. Germline-derived CDR1 and CDR2 are LNHDA and SQIVND (reference sequence). With V trimmed by 3 bases and J by 8 bases, 8 bases remained unmatched. The CDR3 DNA reads as TGTGCCAGTAGTATGGGGACAGGATATCAGGAAAAACTGTTTTTT. Translation gives CASSMGTGYQEKLFF.